A selection of T cell receptor beta chains follows, all from one sample in a study of blood T cell repertoires in COVID-19. TCRdb's table, derived via immunoSEQ multiplex PCR, lists solely in-frame clones and lacks some. Seen here are a few hundred thousand clones, 70% to 90% observed once, and the top ten hold approximately 5.2%. The sample was PBMCs or T cells enriched from blood (not recorded which). Receptors were obtained from a woman aged 25 to 39 who had recovered from COVID-19. CDR3s include the opening cysteine and the closing phenylalanine or tryptophan. D genes are given only for firm matches. Rows give clone size only sometimes, using once, few, many, or a class for an expanded clone.

size	V	J	D	CDR3	DNA
NA	TRBV28	TRBJ2-3	TRBD1	CASRGLDRGITDTQYF	TGTGCCAGCCGGGGGTTGGACAGGGGAATAACAGATACGCAGTATTTT
NA	TRBV10-3	TRBJ2-7	TRBD1	CAISVGDRDNYEQYF	TGTGCCATCAGTGTGGGGGACAGAGACAACTACGAGCAGTACTTC
NA	TRBV9	TRBJ2-5	NA	CASSVDPTKQETQYF	TGTGCCAGCAGCGTAGACCCAACTAAGCAAGAGACCCAGTACTTC
NA	TRBV9	TRBJ1-1	TRBD1	CASSAREGDRGRAFF	TGTGCCAGCAGCGCTCGTGAGGGGGACAGGGGGCGAGCTTTCTTT
NA	TRBV18	TRBJ2-7	NA	CASSPETINEQYF	TGTGCCAGCTCACCCGAGACAATCAACGAGCAGTACTTC
few	TRBV6-4	TRBJ1-1	NA	CASSVEPNTEAFF	TGTGCCAGCAGTGTGGAGCCAAACACTGAAGCTTTCTTT
NA	TRBV5-1	TRBJ1-2	TRBD1	CATSSGPMGQGANYGYTF	TGCGCCACCAGCTCCGGGCCCATGGGACAGGGGGCGAACTATGGCTACACCTTC
once	TRBV19	TRBJ1-2	NA	CASSPPRGSYGYTF	TGTGCCAGTAGTCCCCCACGAGGGAGTTATGGCTACACCTTC
NA	TRBV5-1	TRBJ2-2	NA	CASSFVEGFTGELFF	TGCGCCAGCAGCTTCGTAGAGGGTTTCACCGGGGAGCTGTTTTTT
NA	TRBV7-8	TRBJ2-1	TRBD2	CASSFLGGGTYNEQFF	TGTGCCAGCAGCTTCCTCGGCGGGGGGACCTACAATGAGCAGTTCTTC
once	TRBV19	TRBJ2-7	TRBD1	CASQETGGSYEQYF	TGTGCCAGCCAAGAGACAGGGGGATCCTACGAGCAGTACTTC
NA	TRBV6-4	TRBJ1-3	TRBD1	CASRATGSGNTIYF	TGTGCCAGCAGAGCGACAGGGTCTGGAAACACCATATATTTT
NA	TRBV11-3	TRBJ2-2	NA	CASSLGQGGGELFF	TGTGCCAGCAGCTTGGGGCAGGGTGGCGGGGAGCTGTTTTTT
once	TRBV19	TRBJ2-5	NA	CASSMERQETQYF	TGTGCCAGTAGTATGGAGCGGCAAGAGACCCAGTACTTC
NA	TRBV30	TRBJ1-2	NA	CACPTANYGYTF	TGTGCCTGCCCGACAGCTAACTATGGCTACACCTTC
NA	TRBV3-1/TRBV3-2	TRBJ1-4	TRBD1	CASSPGTATNEKLFF	TGTGCCAGCAGCCCCGGGACAGCAACTAATGAAAAACTGTTTTTT
once	TRBV18	TRBJ1-2	NA	CASSPNGGPYGYTF	TGTGCCAGCTCACCCAACGGGGGACCCTATGGCTACACCTTC
NA	TRBV11-2	TRBJ1-2	NA	CASSSPRTGDGYTF	TGTGCCAGCAGCTCGCCCCGGACGGGGGATGGCTACACCTTC
NA	TRBV6-5	TRBJ1-1	TRBD1	CASSLPGTGRTEAFF	TGTGCCAGCAGTTTGCCGGGGACAGGGAGGACTGAAGCTTTCTTT
NA	TRBV10-3	TRBJ1-1	NA	CAISETFEAFF	TGTGCCATCAGTGAGACATTTGAAGCTTTCTTT
NA	TRBV9	TRBJ2-3	NA	CASSGSERISTDTQYF	TGTGCCAGCAGCGGTAGCGAGAGAATCAGCACAGATACGCAGTATTTT
NA	TRBV7-3	TRBJ1-2	NA	CASSLNGYGYTF	TGTGCCAGCAGCTTAAACGGCTATGGCTACACCTTC
NA	TRBV7-8	TRBJ2-1	NA	CASSVRRGGSSYNEQFF	TGTGCCAGCAGCGTAAGAAGGGGGGGGAGCTCCTACAATGAGCAGTTCTTC
NA	TRBV6-6	TRBJ1-1	TRBD1	CASSSLGTGTEAFF	TGTGCCAGCAGTTCTCTCGGGACAGGCACTGAAGCTTTCTTT
few	TRBV5-1	TRBJ2-1	TRBD1	CASSLDRGNEQFF	TGCGCCAGCAGCTTGGACAGGGGCAATGAGCAGTTCTTC
NA	TRBV6-2/TRBV6-3	TRBJ1-5	NA	CASSQISSGHSNQPQHF	TGTGCCAGCAGTCAGATCTCGAGTGGGCATAGCAATCAGCCCCAGCATTTT
NA	TRBV5-1	TRBJ1-4	NA	CASSLTGGNEKLFF	TGCGCCAGCAGCTTGACAGGCGGAAATGAAAAACTGTTTTTT
few	TRBV13	TRBJ2-3	NA	CASSRGVTQYF	TGTGCCAGCAGCCGGGGTGTTACGCAGTATTTT
NA	TRBV30	TRBJ2-3	TRBD1	CAWMGQGAYTQYF	TGTGCCTGGATGGGACAGGGGGCTTATACGCAGTATTTT